One sample yielded the 23 T cell receptor beta chains listed below, sequenced in a study of regulatory T cells in long-lasting Graves disease. As for time point: newly diagnosed GD, antithyroid drugs for less than 3 months. Extracted PBMC RNA gave rise to the TCR library. Construction of TCR beta libraries relied on iRepertoire HTBI primers and on Arm-PCR targeting CDR3 regions. Each CDR3 protein gets one entry after TCRdb re-called the multiplex PCR reads with MiXCR. The sample consists of 350,000 to 550,000 distinct CDR3 sequences, more than 13% of them appearing once. The sample also formed part of further work on T cells in Graves' hyperthyroidism and ophthalmopathy.

The specimen comprised peripheral blood mononuclear cells (PBMCs), sampled at new diagnosis, from a patient treated with antithyroid drugs. All receptors come from a young woman with Graves disease.

There are many counts of this clonotype. The chain links TRBV30 to TRBJ2-5, with TRBD1 matching over 8 bases. V shed 3 bases, J shed 5 bases, and the junction held 8 bases outside the gene matches. Germline values: CDR1 GTSNPN, CDR2 SVGIG (reference sequence). This CDR3 has 14 amino acids. The CDR3 DNA follows: TGTGCCTGGAGCGTTCCCGACAGGGGTGAGACCCAGTACTTC. It is translated as CAWSVPDRGETQYF.

This clonotype was seen many times. This chain uses TRBV6-1 with TRBJ1-3; the D gene is possibly TRBD1 (6 bases). This CDR3 has 15 residues. V shed 3 bases and J shed 0 bases, with 9 bases lying between them. The germline CDR1 and CDR2 sequences are MNHNS and SASEGT. CDR3 region: CASSEGALSGNTIYF. DNA of the CDR3: TGTGCCAGCAGTGAGGGGGCCCTCTCTGGAAACACCATATATTTT.

A word on this clonotype: A much bigger clone sits one base away, suggesting this may be a read error. The chain joins TRBV11-2 to TRBJ2-1; 8 bases are a match to TRBD1. This CDR3 region has 13 residues. The germline V gene has CDR1 SGHAT and CDR2 FQNNGV. The CDR3 DNA follows: TGTGCCAGCAGCCCGGACAGGGACAATGAGCAGCTCTTC. Its translation is CASSPDRDNEQLF.

This clonotype showed up many times. The V call is TRBV12-3 or TRBV12-4, the J call TRBJ2-7; D is unresolved. The CDR3 has 13 residues. V lost 2 bases to trimming and J lost 2 bases, with 7 bases between them. CDR3 sequence reads: CASSLPPPYEQYF. As DNA, the CDR3 is TGTGCCAGCAGTTTACCCCCTCCCTACGAGCAGTACTTC.

This clonotype was seen at least ten times. The chain combines TRBV27 with TRBJ2-7, with D possibly matching TRBD1 (5 bases). There are 13 residues in the CDR3. Trimming pared 3 bases from V and 5 bases from J, leaving 11 bases between. Germline-derived CDR1 and CDR2 are MNHEY and SMNVEV (reference sequence). CDR3 coding DNA: TGTGCCAGCAGTTTCTTCAGGGCCCACGAGCAGTACTTC. Residues: CASSFFRAHEQYF.

This clonotype has ten or more counts. This chain links TRBV12-3 or TRBV12-4 with TRBJ1-2; D is possibly TRBD1 (6 bases). This CDR3 is built from 15 residues. Trimming took off 4 bases at V and 5 bases at J, with 17 bases between the two ends. The DNA for the CDR3 is TGTGCCAGCAGTTCCCTTAGAGGGGGACTATATGGCTACACCTTC. Protein product: CASSSLRGGLYGYTF.

The chain combines TRBV29-1 with TRBJ1-2; TRBD1 might be the D (5 bases). This CDR3 is built from 12 residues. V was cut by 6 bases and J by 4 bases, with 12 bases left in between. Germline V gene sequence: CDR1 SQVTM, CDR2 ANQGSEA. CDR3 sequence reads: CSVPTDLYGYTF. The CDR3, as DNA: TGCAGCGTACCGACAGATCTCTATGGCTACACCTTC.

This clonotype was recorded at least ten times. The gene calls are TRBV28 and TRBJ1-5, with 8 nucleotides matching TRBD1. With V trimmed by 5 bases and J by 0 bases, 12 bases remained unmatched. Germline lookup yields CDR1 MDHEN and CDR2 SYDVKM. This CDR3 has 18 residues. CDR3 region: CASSLSGGPWDSNQPQHF. CDR3 bases: TGTGCCAGCAGTCTCTCAGGGGGCCCCTGGGATAGCAATCAGCCCCAGCATTTT.

J is TRBJ2-4 and V is TRBV25-1; possibly TRBD2 for D (6 bases). V shed 1 base and J shed 1 base, with 17 bases lying between them. Germline V gene sequence: CDR1 MGHDK, CDR2 SYGVNS. The CDR3 contains 18 residues. CDR3 nucleotides: TGTGCCAGCAGTGAATCCCCCCTCGGAGGGGTTGCCAAAAACATTCAGTACTTC. Protein sequence: CASSESPLGGVAKNIQYF.

This clonotype has ten or more counts. The chain is built from TRBV20-1 and TRBJ2-3; TRBD2 agrees at 10 bases. Germline-derived CDR1 and CDR2 are DFQATT and SNEGSKA (reference sequence). The ends lost 2 bases at V and 1 base at J; junction bases unmatched: 6. This CDR3 contains 16 residues. The CDR3 nucleotides are TGCAGTGCTAGATCCCCCGGGACTAGCGGCACAGATACGCAGTATTTT. Amino acid sequence: CSARSPGTSGTDTQYF.

In its sample, this clonotype was seen many times. The J gene is TRBJ1-2, the V gene TRBV19; 8 bases match TRBD1. This CDR3 is 17 amino acids long. The germline V gene encodes CDR1 LNHDA and CDR2 SQIVND (reference sequence). V was pared by 7 bases and J by 4 bases, with 17 bases of the junction left unmatched. The DNA of the CDR3 is TGTGCCAGTACCACACGAGGTGGGACAGGCGTAGGCTATGGCTACACCTTC. Protein sequence: CASTTRGGTGVGYGYTF.

The genes are TRBV12-3 or TRBV12-4 and TRBJ1-4; D call uncertain. The length of the CDR3 is 15 residues. The ends were cut back, 10 bases at V and 4 bases at J, with 19 bases in the middle. As DNA, the CDR3 is TGTGCCACCTCGAGCACGACCGAGAATAATGAAAAACTGTTTTTT. Its translation: CATSSTTENNEKLFF.

There are many counts of this clonotype. CDR3 amino acids: CASSQDWPSLADQPQHF. CDR3 nucleotides: TGCGCCAGCAGCCAAGATTGGCCCTCCCTGGCGGATCAGCCCCAGCATTTT. V and J are TRBV4-1 and TRBJ1-5, with D unresolved. Trimming took 0 bases from V and 5 from J, leaving 17 bases between them. CDR1 is MGHRA and CDR2 is YSYEKL in the germline V gene. There are 17 residues in the CDR3.

The sample holds a few counts of this clonotype. Being one base from a much bigger clone, this may be a read error. The chain carries TRBV2 and TRBJ2-1; 13 bases are a match to TRBD2. The germline V gene has CDR1 SNHLY and CDR2 FYNNEI. V was clipped by 6 bases and J by 7 bases; unmatched bases: 3. This CDR3 spans 14 amino acids. DNA for the CDR3: TGTGCCAGCAGCGAGACTAGCGGGAGGAATGAGCAGTTCTTC. Its translation is CASSETSGRNEQFF.

This clonotype was recorded at least ten times. The rearrangement joins TRBV29-1 to TRBJ2-7; D is possibly TRBD2 (7 bases). The CDR3 runs 13 residues. Trimming removed 5 bases from V and 3 bases from J, with 14 bases in between. Germline values: CDR1 SQVTM, CDR2 ANQGSEA. CDR3 coding DNA: TGCAGCGTTCTTACAGGGAGGGGCTACGAGCAGTACTTC. Translating it yields CSVLTGRGYEQYF.

The chain couples TRBV24-1 to TRBJ1-2, with D uncertain. The V and J ends lost 0 bases and 3 bases respectively, with 10 bases between them. The CDR3 spans 15 residues. Germline CDR1 and CDR2: KGHDR and SFDVKD. CDR3 residues: CATSDLKGSDYGYTF. The CDR3 nucleotides are TGTGCCACCAGTGATTTGAAGGGTAGTGACTATGGCTACACCTTC.

This clonotype has a single count. The V call is TRBV20-1, the J call TRBJ2-3, with 7 nucleotides matching TRBD1. The closer fit of TRBJ2-5 to the DNA end suggests the J call may be wrong. Germline V gives CDR1 DFQATT, CDR2 SNEGSKA (reference sequence). The CDR3 is 13 amino acids. The CDR3 sequence: CSANLGQRETQYF. The CDR3, as DNA: TGCAGTGCTAACCTGGGACAGCGAGAGACCCAGTACTTC.

This clonotype was recorded many times. The rearrangement uses TRBV27 and TRBJ1-5; D perhaps matches TRBD1 (6 bases). V lost 3 bases and J 2 bases, leaving 8 bases between the germline ends. This CDR3 is 14 amino acids long. In germline, CDR1 is MNHEY, CDR2 SMNVEV (reference sequence). The CDR3 nucleotides are TGTGCCAGCAGTTTTACAGGGCGCAATCAGCCCCAGCATTTT. The encoded protein is CASSFTGRNQPQHF.

The sample holds many counts of this clonotype. The V and J genes are TRBV15 and TRBJ2-7; TRBD2 matches at 9 bases. Losses at the gene ends were 0 bases for V and 5 bases for J; bases not matched to a gene: 14. Germline V CDR1 and CDR2: LNHNV, YYDKDF (reference sequence). CDR3 length: 18 residues. CDR3 sequence reads: CATSRDGEIGLASNEQYF. DNA for the CDR3: TGTGCCACCAGCAGAGATGGGGAGATCGGACTAGCGAGTAACGAGCAGTACTTC.

This clonotype appeared a few times. The genes are TRBV4-1 and TRBJ2-7, with 10 bases lining up with TRBD2. V trimming: 6 bases; J trimming: 7 bases; junction bases outside the gene matches: 6. This CDR3 is 13 amino acids long. Germline CDR1 is MGHRA and CDR2 is YSYEKL. The CDR3: CASREAGGIEQYF. CDR3 coding DNA: TGCGCCAGCAGAGAAGCGGGAGGGATAGAGCAGTACTTC.

This clonotype was counted at least ten times. The gene calls are TRBV5-1 and TRBJ2-3; D is undetermined. V lost 6 bases to trimming and J lost 0 bases, with 11 bases between them. CDR3 length: 14 amino acids. Germline V CDR1 and CDR2: SGHRS, YFSETQ. CDR3 sequence (DNA): TGCGCCAGCAAAACACAGACTAGCACAGATACGCAGTATTTT. Its protein is CASKTQTSTDTQYF.

This clonotype was picked up many times. The V call is TRBV20-1, the J call TRBJ1-1; tentative D call: TRBD1 (5 bases). The CDR3 runs 13 residues. CDR1 is DFQATT and CDR2 is SNEGSKA in the germline V gene (reference sequence). V was cut by 0 bases and J by 4 bases, with 9 bases left in between. The CDR3 sequence is CSARDRRGTEAFF. In DNA form, the CDR3 reads TGCAGTGCTAGAGATAGGAGGGGCACTGAAGCTTTCTTT.

This clonotype came up many times. This rearrangement joins TRBV2 to TRBJ1-1, with D perhaps TRBD1 (5 bases). Germline loops: CDR1 SNHLY, CDR2 FYNNEI. The CDR3 contains 13 residues. The V end was cut by 7 bases, the J end by 2 bases, with 11 bases between. The CDR3 protein is CASTETDNTEAFF. CDR3 sequence (DNA): TGTGCCAGCACCGAGACAGACAACACTGAAGCTTTCTTT. Full variable domain (remainder filled in from reference TRBV2 and TRBJ1-1): EPEVTQTPSHQVTQMGQEVILRCVPISNHLYFYWYRQILGQKVEFLVSFYNNEISEKSEIFDDQFSVERPDGSNFTLKIRSTKLEDSAMYFCASTETDNTEAFFGQGTRLTVV.